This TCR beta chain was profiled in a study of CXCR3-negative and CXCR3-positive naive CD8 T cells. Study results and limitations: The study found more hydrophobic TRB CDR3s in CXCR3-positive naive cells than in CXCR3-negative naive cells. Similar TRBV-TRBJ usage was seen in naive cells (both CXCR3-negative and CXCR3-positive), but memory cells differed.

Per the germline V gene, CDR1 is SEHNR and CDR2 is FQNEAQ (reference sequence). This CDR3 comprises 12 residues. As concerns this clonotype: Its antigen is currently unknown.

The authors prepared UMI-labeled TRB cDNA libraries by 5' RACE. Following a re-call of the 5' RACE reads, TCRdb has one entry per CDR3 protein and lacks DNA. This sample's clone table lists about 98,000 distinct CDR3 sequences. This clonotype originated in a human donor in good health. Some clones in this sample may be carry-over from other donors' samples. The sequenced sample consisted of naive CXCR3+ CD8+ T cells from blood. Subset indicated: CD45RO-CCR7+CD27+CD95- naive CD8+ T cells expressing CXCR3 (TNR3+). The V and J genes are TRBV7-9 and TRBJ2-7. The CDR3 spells CASSQELIEQYF.